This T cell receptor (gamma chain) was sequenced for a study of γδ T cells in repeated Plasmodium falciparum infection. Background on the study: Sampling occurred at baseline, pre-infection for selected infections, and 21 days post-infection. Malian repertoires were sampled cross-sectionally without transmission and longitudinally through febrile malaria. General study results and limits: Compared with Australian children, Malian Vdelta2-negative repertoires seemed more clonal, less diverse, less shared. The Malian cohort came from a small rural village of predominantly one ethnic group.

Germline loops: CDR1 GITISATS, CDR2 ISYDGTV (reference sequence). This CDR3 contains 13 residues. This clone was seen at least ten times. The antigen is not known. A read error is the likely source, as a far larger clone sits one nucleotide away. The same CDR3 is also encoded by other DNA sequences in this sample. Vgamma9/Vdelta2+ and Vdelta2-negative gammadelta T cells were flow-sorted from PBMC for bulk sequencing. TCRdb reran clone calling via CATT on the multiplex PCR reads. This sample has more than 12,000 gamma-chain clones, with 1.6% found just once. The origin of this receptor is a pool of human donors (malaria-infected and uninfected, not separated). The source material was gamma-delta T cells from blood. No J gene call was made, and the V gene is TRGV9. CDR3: CALWDPLSSKKLF. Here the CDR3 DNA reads TGTGCCTTGTGGGACCCCCTATCTTCAAAGAAGCTCTTT.